Listed below are T cell receptor beta chains from one sample, sequenced in a study of blood T cell repertoires in COVID-19. Method: immunoSEQ multiplex PCR; TCRdb's copy keeps in-frame clones and lacks some. The table lists 250,000 or so clones, around nine tenths of them singletons, with roughly 3% in the top ten. The specimen was peripheral blood. The receptors stem from a man between 18 and 35 years old with active or convalescent COVID-19. Each CDR3 is given with its conserved first and last residue. Fields, in order: J gene, V gene, clone size, D gene, CDR3 DNA, CDR3 protein. A D gene is named only where the DNA matches it firmly. For some rows the clone size is stated as once, few or many, or as a class when expanded; others skip it.

TRBJ2-1 TRBV6-6 NA NA TGTGCCAGCAGTATTTCAGGGGAGCGCAATGAGCAGTTCTTC CASSISGERNEQFF
TRBJ1-2 TRBV7-8 NA TRBD1 TGTGCCAGCAGCCCGACAGGGCACGAGGGCTACACCTTC CASSPTGHEGYTF
TRBJ1-1 TRBV2 once NA TGTGCCAGCAGTGAAGGGCGGGGTGAGGCTTTCTTT CASSEGRGEAFF
TRBJ2-1 TRBV7-9 NA NA TGTGCCAGCAGCTTATCTCTAGGTGCGTTTGAGCAGTTCTTC CASSLSLGAFEQFF
TRBJ2-7 TRBV5-5 NA NA TGTGCCAGCAGCTTGGACAGGGCACGATACGAGCAGTACTTC CASSLDRARYEQYF
TRBJ2-1 TRBV18 once NA TGTGCCAGCTCACGACAGGACGGAAACAATGAGCAGTTCTTC CASSRQDGNNEQFF
TRBJ1-2 TRBV14 NA NA TGTGCCAGCAGCCAAGCCGGGACTCCTTTGAGCGGCTACACCTTC CASSQAGTPLSGYTF
TRBJ2-5 TRBV7-3 NA TRBD2 TGTGCCAGCAGCCCGCGGGGGGGGGTTCCGGAGACCCAGTACTTC CASSPRGGVPETQYF
TRBJ2-3 TRBV12-5 NA NA TGTGCTAGTGGCGAGGGGGACCAGAGTACGCAGTATTTT CASGEGDQSTQYF
TRBJ1-2 TRBV2 NA NA TGTGCCAGTGACAGGATGGGCCGCTCAGGAGGATATGGCTACACCTTC CASDRMGRSGGYGYTF
TRBJ1-2 TRBV19 NA NA TGTGCCAGTCGGGGAGTCCATGGCTACACCTTC CASRGVHGYTF
TRBJ2-3 TRBV9 NA NA TGTGCCAGCAGCGTCACCGCAGGGGATACGCAGTATTTT CASSVTAGDTQYF
TRBJ2-1 TRBV27 once TRBD2 TGTGCCAGCAACCTGGACGGGAGACTAGCGGGAGGTAATGAGCAGTTCTTC CASNLDGRLAGGNEQFF
TRBJ2-3 TRBV15 NA NA TGTGCCACCAGCGATAGGCCTCTGGAGGATACGCAGTATTTT CATSDRPLEDTQYF
TRBJ2-1 TRBV12-3/TRBV12-4 NA NA TGTGCCAGCAGTCCTCTGTCCTACAATGAGCAGTTCTTC CASSPLSYNEQFF
TRBJ2-5 TRBV5-4 NA TRBD2 TGTGCCAGCAGCCTCGGTAGCGGGAGACAACAAGAGACCCAGTACTTC CASSLGSGRQQETQYF
TRBJ2-2 TRBV2 NA TRBD2 TGTGCCAGCAGCCCCGGGACTAGCCGGGCCGGGGAGCTGTTTTTT CASSPGTSRAGELFF
TRBJ2-1 TRBV10-2 NA TRBD1 TGCGCCAGCCGCTTCCCGGGACAGGGAAGGGAGCAGTTCTTC CASRFPGQGREQFF
TRBJ2-7 TRBV28 NA NA TGTGCCAGCAGCCCTGACTTCAGCTCCTACGAGCAGTACTTC CASSPDFSSYEQYF
TRBJ1-4 TRBV7-2 NA TRBD1 TGTGCCAGCAGCCCGCTTCTCCTTACAGGGGGCGGTGAAAAACTGTTTTTT CASSPLLLTGGGEKLFF
TRBJ1-2 TRBV5-1 NA NA TGCGCCAGCAGCACGGAACCGGGACACGTAAACTATGGCTACACCTTC CASSTEPGHVNYGYTF
TRBJ2-7 TRBV6-6 once NA TGTGCCAGTGGACAAGGGGCGCGGGAGCAGTACTTC CASGQGAREQYF
TRBJ2-7 TRBV3-1/TRBV3-2 NA NA TGTGCCAGCAGCCAAGGGGGAGGCGAGCAGTACTTC CASSQGGGEQYF
TRBJ2-4 TRBV2 NA TRBD1 TGTGCCAGCCATACAGGGGGCAAGGGAAACATTCAGTACTTC CASHTGGKGNIQYF
TRBJ2-7 TRBV7-2 NA NA TGTGCCAGCAGCTTGGACTCTTGGGAGCAGTACTTC CASSLDSWEQYF
TRBJ1-2 TRBV3-1/TRBV3-2 NA NA TGTGCCAGCAGCCAACCCGGGAACTATGGCTACACCTTC CASSQPGNYGYTF
TRBJ2-5 TRBV25-1 NA TRBD2 TGTGCCAGCAGTGGGTCAGGGGTAGCGGGAGCGGAGACCCAGTACTTC CASSGSGVAGAETQYF
TRBJ1-2 TRBV30 NA NA TGTGCCTGGAGTGCGGTGGGGGCAGGTGGCTACACCTTC CAWSAVGAGGYTF
TRBJ2-5 TRBV7-2 NA TRBD1 TGTGCCAGCAGCTCCCCCGGGACAGGCGTACAAGAGACCCAGTACTTC CASSSPGTGVQETQYF
TRBJ2-2 TRBV19 NA TRBD1 TGTGCCAGTAGTGGAAGGAGGGACAGGGACAACGGGGAGCTGTTTTTT CASSGRRDRDNGELFF
TRBJ1-2 TRBV13 NA NA TGTGCCAGCAGCTTAGTGGGTAACAGAAACTATGGCTACACCTTC CASSLVGNRNYGYTF
TRBJ2-7 TRBV28 once TRBD1 TGTGCCAGCAGTGCGCCCACGACAGGGGCCTACGAGCAGTACTTC CASSAPTTGAYEQYF
TRBJ1-2 TRBV6-6 NA NA TGTGCCAGCAGTTACTCACAGAGAATACCTGATGGCTACACCTTC CASSYSQRIPDGYTF
TRBJ2-7 TRBV19 NA NA TGTGCCAGTAGCCTCGCGGCTAGCTCCTACGAGCAGTACTTC CASSLAASSYEQYF
TRBJ2-7 TRBV5-6 NA TRBD1 TGTGCCAGCAGCCACGACAGGGATTACCACGAGCAGTACTTC CASSHDRDYHEQYF
TRBJ1-1 TRBV30 NA NA TGTGCCTGGAGCTCTGGACAGGAAGCTTTCTTT CAWSSGQEAFF
TRBJ1-1 TRBV10-3 NA TRBD1 TGTGCCATCAGTGAAGGACAGGGGCAATGGAACACTGAAGCTTTCTTT CAISEGQGQWNTEAFF
TRBJ1-3 TRBV20-1 NA TRBD1 TGCAGTGCTAGTACAGGGGCTGGAAACACCATATATTTT CSASTGAGNTIYF
TRBJ2-3 TRBV5-1 once TRBD2 TGCGCCAGCAGCTCTCCCTCGAAGCGGGGGCACACCGATACGCAGTATTTT CASSSPSKRGHTDTQYF
TRBJ2-3 TRBV7-9 NA TRBD2 TGTGCCAGCACCTCGACTAGCGGCTTAACAGATACGCAGTATTTT CASTSTSGLTDTQYF
TRBJ1-4 TRBV6-1 NA NA TGTGCCAGCAGTGAAAACGTACGGGGTCTGGGTGAAAAACTGTTTTTT CASSENVRGLGEKLFF
TRBJ1-2 TRBV19 NA TRBD1 TGTGCCAGTAGTTTCCTATCCGGGACAGGAGTTTATGGCTACACCTTC CASSFLSGTGVYGYTF
TRBJ1-5 TRBV7-2 NA TRBD1 TGTGCCAGCAGCTTAAGGGACAGGGTTAGCAATCAGCCCCAGCATTTT CASSLRDRVSNQPQHF
TRBJ2-5 TRBV30 once NA TGTGCCTGGACGAAGACAGGAGTACCCCAAGAGACCCAGTACTTC CAWTKTGVPQETQYF
TRBJ2-2 TRBV6-5 NA NA TGTGCCAGCGGTTCTAGGCTGAACACCGGGGAGCTGTTTTTT CASGSRLNTGELFF
TRBJ1-1 TRBV19 NA NA TGTGCCAGTAGTATGGGGGGTTCGCCTGAAGCTTTCTTT CASSMGGSPEAFF
TRBJ1-3 TRBV7-2 NA NA TGTGCCAGCAGCTTAATCCTGGGAAACACCATATATTTT CASSLILGNTIYF
TRBJ1-2 TRBV6-6 NA NA TGTGCCAGCAGTTACCCGACAGACACATACACCTTC CASSYPTDTYTF
TRBJ1-4 TRBV28 few TRBD1 TGTGCCAGCAGTTTAGGACAGGGGGCGCGACGAGGCCGGGAAAAACTGTTTTTT CASSLGQGARRGREKLFF
TRBJ1-2 TRBV20-1 NA NA TGCAGTGTTGTCAGGGCGCGGGGCTACACCTTC CSVVRARGYTF
TRBJ1-1 TRBV9 NA NA TGTGCCAGCAGTCTAGCTCTGAACACTGAAGCTTTCTTT CASSLALNTEAFF
TRBJ1-2 TRBV5-6 NA NA TGTGCCAGCATAAAAAGGTTGGGGGCGATCTATGGCTACACCTTC CASIKRLGAIYGYTF
TRBJ2-7 TRBV5-4 NA TRBD2 TGTGCCAGCAGTCGGAAGGGCTCTAGCGGAAAAGCCGCCTACGAGCAGTACTTC CASSRKGSSGKAAYEQYF